This T cell receptor beta chain was identified in a study of T cell responses to AZD1222 COVID-19 vaccine. Second-dose schedules of about 4 or about 12 weeks were combined. The CDR3 extends over 12 amino acids. V was trimmed by 4 bases and J by 5 bases, leaving 10 bases between them. Germline lookup yields CDR1 SQVTM and CDR2 ANQGSEA. The repertoire was sequenced with immunoSEQ multiplex PCR; TCRdb's copy has only in-frame clones and lacks some. The data show tens of thousands of clones, 90% seen once. The chain recombines TRBV29-1 with TRBJ2-3; D uncertain. The clonotype comes from an adult who received the AZD1222 COVID-19 vaccine. Source: peripheral blood, taken 28 days after the second AZD1222 dose. The CDR3 sequence is CSVGQSGDTQYF. CDR3 DNA: TGCAGCGTTGGGCAGTCGGGAGATACGCAGTATTTT.